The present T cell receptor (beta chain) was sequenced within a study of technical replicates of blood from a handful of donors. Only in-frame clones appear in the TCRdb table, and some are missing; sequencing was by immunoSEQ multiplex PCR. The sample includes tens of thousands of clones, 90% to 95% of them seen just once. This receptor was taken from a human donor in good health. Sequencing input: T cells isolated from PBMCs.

The CDR3 loop is CASSFISAGTDTQYF. CDR3 bases: TGTGCCAGCAGCTTCATCTCAGCGGGAACAGATACGCAGTATTTT. The chain has TRBV11-2 and TRBJ2-3; TRBD2 aligns across 7 bases. CDR1 SGHAT and CDR2 FQNNGV come from the germline V gene. CDR3 length: 15 amino acids. The J segment lost 3 bases and the V segment lost 3 bases, leaving 6 bases of the junction unmatched.